One sample yielded the 28 T cell receptor beta chains listed below, sequenced in a study of T cells in localized non-small cell lung cancer. Sequenced by immunoSEQ multiplex PCR; TCRdb stores in-frame clones only, minus some. The data hold approximately 18,000 clones, with about four fifths observed a single time. The sample consisted of peripheral blood, taken before any cancer treatment. These TCRs come from a female donor aged 60 or older with stage I lung adenocarcinoma.

This clone was recorded once. This sequence joins TRBV7-2 and TRBJ1-1; D uncertain. The CDR3 consists of 14 residues. The germline V gene encodes CDR1 SGHTA and CDR2 FQGNSA. V dropped 1 base and J dropped 1 base, with 7 bases sitting between them. As DNA, the CDR3 is TGTGCCAGCAGCTTAGAAAGCGGGAACACTGAAGCTTTCTTT. Translated: CASSLESGNTEAFF.

The rearrangement links TRBV10-3 to TRBJ2-7; the D gene is possibly TRBD2 (5 bases). CDR1 ENHRY and CDR2 SYGVKD come from the germline V gene. This CDR3 is built from 14 residues. The ends were cut back, 8 bases at V and 5 bases at J, with 19 bases in the middle. CDR3 in DNA: TGTGCCATCCGGCGGGCCCCCGGTGAAGACGAGCAGTACTTC. Translating gives CAIRRAPGEDEQYF.

The V and J genes are TRBV4-3 and TRBJ2-5; D is ambiguous. In germline, CDR1 is LGHNA, CDR2 YSLEER. The CDR3 loop spans 13 amino acids. Trimming removed 5 bases at V and 4 bases at J, with 11 bases between. The CDR3 region is CASSFVRLETQYF. Here the CDR3 DNA reads TGCGCCAGCAGCTTCGTCCGACTAGAGACCCAGTACTTC.

This clone occurred once. Other DNA sequences of this sample code for an identical CDR3. This sequence joins TRBV18 and TRBJ2-7; D is perhaps TRBD1 (6 bases). Germline CDR1 and CDR2: KGHSH and LQKENI. This CDR3 is built from 13 residues. V was shortened by 4 bases and J by 7 bases, with 14 bases between the two germline ends. DNA of the CDR3: TGTGCCAGCTCACTACAGGGTTCGGGTGAGCAGTACTTC. Protein sequence: CASSLQGSGEQYF.

This chain joins TRBV5-4 and TRBJ1-5, with D hard to call. Germline assignment: CDR1 SGHNT and CDR2 YYREEE (reference sequence). Between the trimmed V and J ends, which lost 0 bases and 6 bases, there was a span of 16 bases. This CDR3 spans 16 amino acids. The CDR3 DNA follows: TGTGCCAGCAGCTTGGGTGGGGAAATGAACGCTCAGCCCCAGCATTTT. Its translation: CASSLGGEMNAQPQHF.

The CDR3 bases are TGTGCCACGCAGGGGCTACTCTATAATTCACCCCTCCACTTT. This gives the protein CATQGLLYNSPLHF. The gene calls are TRBV6-1 and TRBJ1-6, with a tentative D call TRBD1 (6 bases). Trimming took off 10 bases at V and 3 bases at J, with 13 bases between the two ends. The CDR3 extends over 14 amino acids. Germline CDR1 and CDR2: MNHNS and SASEGT.

The rearrangement joins TRBV11-2 to TRBJ1-2; D may be TRBD1 (6 bases). V lost 4 bases, J lost 0 bases, and 18 bases lay in between. Germline V gene sequence: CDR1 SGHAT, CDR2 FQNNGV. There are 17 residues in the CDR3. The CDR3 spells CASSWFRLRGPNYGYTF. The CDR3 nucleotides are TGTGCCAGCAGCTGGTTTCGTCTCAGGGGTCCTAACTATGGCTACACCTTC.

This chain connects TRBV15 to TRBJ1-1; D is uncertain. CDR1 and CDR2 from the germline V gene are LNHNV and YYDKDF (reference sequence). Trimming took 4 bases from V and 1 from J, leaving 13 bases between them. The CDR3 has 15 residues. Written as DNA, the CDR3 is TGTGCCACCAGCAATGACGGATTCGGGAACACTGAAGCTTTCTTT. This gives the protein CATSNDGFGNTEAFF.

V gene TRBV7-9 combines with J gene TRBJ1-4; 7 nucleotides align to TRBD1. This CDR3 contains 15 residues. CDR1 is SEHNR and CDR2 is FQNEAQ in the germline V gene (reference sequence). Trimming at V came to 3 bases and at J to 6 bases, leaving 7 bases not matched to a gene. CDR3 nucleotides: TGTGCCAGCAGCTTCGGGCAGGGGGTGGATGAAAAACTGTTTTTT. It encodes CASSFGQGVDEKLFF.

Within the sample, this clone is medium-sized. CDR3 in amino acids: CASSPLSSYEQYF. The CDR3 DNA sequence: TGTGCCAGCAGCCCCCTTAGCTCCTACGAGCAGTACTTC. The chain couples TRBV6-5 to TRBJ2-7; D is unclear. This CDR3 is 13 amino acids long. V was trimmed by 6 bases and J by 0 bases, leaving 9 bases between them. The V gene's germline CDR1 is MNHEY and CDR2 SVGAGI.

The chain combines TRBV18 with TRBJ2-5, with D tentatively TRBD2 (6 bases). Per the germline V gene, CDR1 is KGHSH and CDR2 is LQKENI. This CDR3 region has 14 residues. V lost 3 bases, J lost 5 bases, and 13 bases lay in between. The CDR3 DNA reads as TGTGCCAGCTCACCCGGGGTGACTAGGGAGACCCAGTACTTC. This gives the protein CASSPGVTRETQYF.

The chain is built from TRBV2 and TRBJ1-2, with D unresolved. V was shortened by 2 bases and J by 6 bases, with 7 bases between the two germline ends. Germline CDR1 SNHLY, CDR2 FYNNEI. The CDR3 spans 12 residues. In DNA, the CDR3 is TGTGCCAGCAGTGAACGGGGTAATGGCTACACCTTC. It yields the protein CASSERGNGYTF.

The gene calls are TRBV5-1 and TRBJ2-1, with 11 bases that match TRBD2. This CDR3 is 15 amino acids long. The germline V gene encodes CDR1 SGHRS and CDR2 YFSETQ. V dropped 4 bases and J dropped 6; count of bases not matched to a gene: 6. CDR3 sequence reads: CASSPLAGVSNEQFF. CDR3 coding DNA: TGCGCCAGCAGCCCACTAGCGGGGGTATCCAATGAGCAGTTCTTC.

This chain uses TRBV13 with TRBJ1-3; D gene uncertain. Trimming cost V 4 bases and J 7 bases, with 8 bases left between them. The CDR3 runs 12 residues. From germline, CDR1 is PRHDT and CDR2 FYEKMQ (reference sequence). In nucleotides, the CDR3 is TGTGCCAGCAGCTCTCTGGGGAACACCATATATTTT. This gives the protein CASSSLGNTIYF.

J is TRBJ1-2 and V is TRBV19; 8 bases line up with TRBD1. Looked up from germline, CDR1 is LNHDA and CDR2 is SQIVND (reference sequence). The CDR3 covers 13 residues. The V segment lost 7 bases and the J segment 8 bases; nucleotides outside the gene matches: 9. CDR3 sequence (DNA): TGTGCCAGTAATCCGGACAGGGTAGGCGGCTACACCTTC. Encoded protein: CASNPDRVGGYTF.

This chain joins TRBV2 and TRBJ2-7; D call uncertain. Germline V lookup: CDR1 SNHLY, CDR2 FYNNEI. The CDR3 has 11 amino acids. Trimming took off 6 bases at V and 4 bases at J, with 7 bases between the two ends. The CDR3 reads CASRALYEQYF. In nucleotides, the CDR3 is TGTGCCAGCAGGGCGCTTTACGAGCAGTACTTC.

Only a few counts were recorded for this clone. The genes are TRBV5-1 and TRBJ1-2; D is uncertain. V was trimmed by 2 bases and J by 4 bases, leaving 9 bases between them. CDR3 size: 13 residues. CDR1 is SGHRS, CDR2 YFSETQ, per germline. The CDR3 DNA sequence: TGCGCCAGCAGCTTAGACGGTCCCTATGGCTACACCTTC. It is translated as CASSLDGPYGYTF. Based on the CDR3 plus reference TRBV5-1 and TRBJ1-2, the full variable domain is KAGVTQTPRYLIKTRGQQVTLSCSPISGHRSVSWYQQTPGQGLQFLFEYFSETQRNKGNFPGRFSGRQFSNSRSEMNVSTLELGDSALYLCASSLDGPYGYTFGSGTRLTVV.

This clone was seen only a few times. The J gene is TRBJ2-7, the V gene TRBV10-3; D perhaps matches TRBD1 (6 bases). The CDR3 is 14 residues long. Germline CDR1 ENHRY, CDR2 SYGVKD. V lost 8 bases and J 2 bases, leaving 16 bases between the germline ends. CDR3 amino acids: CAIGKRDTTYEQYF. CDR3 coding DNA: TGTGCCATCGGTAAAAGGGACACGACCTACGAGCAGTACTTC.

As DNA, the CDR3 is TGCGCCAGCAGCCAAGAGGGGGCAGGCGGGGGGCCTCCGTTCTTC. This codes for CASSQEGAGGGPPFF. The V call is TRBV4-3, the J call TRBJ2-1; 8 bases line up with TRBD2. Germline-derived CDR1 and CDR2 are LGHNA and YSLEER. The CDR3 consists of 15 residues. V trimming: 0 bases; J trimming: 15 bases; junction bases outside the gene matches: 13.

V gene TRBV18 combines with J gene TRBJ2-5; 7 nucleotides line up with TRBD2. CDR3 size: 14 residues. Trimming removed 2 bases from V and 4 bases from J; junction bases left unmatched: 4. The germline V gene has CDR1 KGHSH and CDR2 LQKENI. The CDR3 nucleotides are TGTGCCAGCTCACCAAGGCGGGAGAGAGAGACCCAGTACTTC. Translation gives CASSPRRERETQYF. The full variable domain, in which reference TRBV18 and TRBJ2-5 provide the parts outside the CDR3, is NAGVMQNPRHLVRRRGQEARLRCSPMKGHSHVYWYRQLPEEGLKFMVYLQKENIIDESGMPKERFSAEFPKEGPSILRIQQVVRGDSAAYFCASSPRRERETQYFGPGTRLLVL.

The chain combines TRBV6-1 with TRBJ2-7; 11 nucleotides match TRBD2. Germline loops: CDR1 MNHNS, CDR2 SASEGT. CDR3 length: 15 residues. The junction had 9 bases not matched to a gene; V was cut back by 6 bases and J by 5 bases. The CDR3 loop reads CASRGLAGGQNEQYF. The CDR3 nucleotides are TGTGCCAGCAGGGGTTTAGCGGGGGGGCAAAACGAGCAGTACTTC.

The V gene is TRBV2, the J gene TRBJ1-4; D call uncertain. This CDR3 has 11 amino acids. Trimming cost V 4 bases and J 8 bases, with 5 bases left between them. Germline V gene data show CDR1 as SNHLY and CDR2 as FYNNEI. The CDR3 region is CASSVGEKLFF. CDR3 sequence (DNA): TGTGCCAGCAGTGTCGGGGAAAAACTGTTTTTT.

This clone is termed hyperexpanded. The chain is built from TRBV4-1 and TRBJ2-5, with 8 bases lining up with TRBD2. Germline lookup yields CDR1 MGHRA and CDR2 YSYEKL. Losses at the gene ends were 4 bases for V and 4 bases for J; bases not matched to a gene: 8. The CDR3 sequence is 15 residues long. The CDR3 nucleotides read TGCGCCAGCAGCCCCGGGGGGGACCCCCGAGAGACCCAGTACTTC. This translates into CASSPGGDPRETQYF.

This chain joins TRBV7-8 and TRBJ1-5; 7 positions agree with TRBD1. The CDR3 runs to 14 residues. V lost 5 bases and J lost 5; bases outside the gene matches: 6. From germline, CDR1 is SGHVS and CDR2 FQNEAQ. The CDR3 protein is CASSPDREDQPQHF. CDR3 bases: TGTGCCAGCAGCCCTGACAGGGAGGATCAGCCCCAGCATTTT.

V is TRBV7-9 and J is TRBJ1-1; no clear D gene. V gave up 6 bases and J gave up 2 bases, with 16 bases separating them. The CDR3 has 15 amino acids. Germline V gene lookup returns CDR1 SEHNR and CDR2 FQNEAQ (reference sequence). The CDR3 reads CASSESLLTNTEAFF. As DNA, the CDR3 is TGTGCCAGCAGTGAGTCCCTCCTTACAAACACTGAAGCTTTCTTT.

The chain joins TRBV18 to TRBJ1-1; no clear D. Germline CDR1 KGHSH, CDR2 LQKENI. Trimming took 3 bases from V and 0 from J, leaving 20 bases between them. The CDR3 loop spans 18 amino acids. The CDR3 reads CASSPRMGSGEVNTEAFF. CDR3 DNA: TGTGCCAGCTCACCTCGGATGGGTAGCGGGGAGGTGAACACTGAAGCTTTCTTT.

The chain uses TRBV27 and TRBJ1-1; D is unresolved. V was cut by 2 bases and J by 6 bases, with 13 bases left in between. Looked up from germline, CDR1 is MNHEY and CDR2 is SMNVEV (reference sequence). This CDR3 region has 14 residues. CDR3 amino acids: CASSLHPVFAEAFF. Here the CDR3 DNA reads TGTGCCAGCAGTTTACACCCGGTCTTCGCTGAAGCTTTCTTT.

The V and J genes are TRBV29-1 and TRBJ2-1; D possibly corresponds to TRBD2 (5 bases). In germline, CDR1 is SQVTM, CDR2 ANQGSEA. V was cut by 4 bases and J by 7 bases, with 20 bases left in between. The CDR3 is 15 residues long. The CDR3 loop reads CSVVPTDGDMNEQFF. DNA of the CDR3: TGCAGCGTTGTTCCAACGGACGGGGATATGAATGAGCAGTTCTTC.